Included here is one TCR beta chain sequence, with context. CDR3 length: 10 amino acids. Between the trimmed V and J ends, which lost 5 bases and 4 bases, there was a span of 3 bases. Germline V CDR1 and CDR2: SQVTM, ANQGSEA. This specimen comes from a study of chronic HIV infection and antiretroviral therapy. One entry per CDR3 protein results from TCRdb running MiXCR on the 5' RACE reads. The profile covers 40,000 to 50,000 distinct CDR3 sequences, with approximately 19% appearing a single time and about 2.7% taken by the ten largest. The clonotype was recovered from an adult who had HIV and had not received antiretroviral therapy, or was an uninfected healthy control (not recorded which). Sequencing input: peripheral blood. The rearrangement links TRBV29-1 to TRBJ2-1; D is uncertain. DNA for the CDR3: TGCAGCGTTTCTTACAATGAGCAGTTCTTC. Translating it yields CSVSYNEQFF.